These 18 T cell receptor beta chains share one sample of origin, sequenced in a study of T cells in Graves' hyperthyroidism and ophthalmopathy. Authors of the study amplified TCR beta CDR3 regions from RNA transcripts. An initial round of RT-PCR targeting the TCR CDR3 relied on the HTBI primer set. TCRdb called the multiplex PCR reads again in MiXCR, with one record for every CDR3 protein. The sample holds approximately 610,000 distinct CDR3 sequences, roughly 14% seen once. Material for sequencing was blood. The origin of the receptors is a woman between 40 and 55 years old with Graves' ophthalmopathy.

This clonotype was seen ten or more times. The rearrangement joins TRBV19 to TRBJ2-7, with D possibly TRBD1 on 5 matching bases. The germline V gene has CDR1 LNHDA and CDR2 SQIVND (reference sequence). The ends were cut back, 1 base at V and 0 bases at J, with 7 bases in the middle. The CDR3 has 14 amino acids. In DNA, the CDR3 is TGTGCCAGTAGTATAGTCGACAGCTCCTACGAGCAGTACTTC. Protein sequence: CASSIVDSSYEQYF.

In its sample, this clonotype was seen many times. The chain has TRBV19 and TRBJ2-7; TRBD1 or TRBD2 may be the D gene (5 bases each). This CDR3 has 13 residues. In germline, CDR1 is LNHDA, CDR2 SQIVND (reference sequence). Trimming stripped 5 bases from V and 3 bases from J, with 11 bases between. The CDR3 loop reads CASSLRDDYEQYF. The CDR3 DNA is TGTGCCAGTAGTCTCCGGGACGACTACGAGCAGTACTTC.

This CDR3 reads CASRGSSDEQYF. In DNA form, the CDR3 reads TGTGCCAGCAGGGGGAGTTCTGACGAGCAGTACTTC. The chain combines TRBV6-1 with TRBJ2-7, with a tentative D call TRBD2 (5 bases). With 6 bases removed from V and 5 bases from J, the gap between germline ends came to 11 bases. Per germline, CDR1 MNHNS and CDR2 SASEGT. The CDR3 contains 12 residues.

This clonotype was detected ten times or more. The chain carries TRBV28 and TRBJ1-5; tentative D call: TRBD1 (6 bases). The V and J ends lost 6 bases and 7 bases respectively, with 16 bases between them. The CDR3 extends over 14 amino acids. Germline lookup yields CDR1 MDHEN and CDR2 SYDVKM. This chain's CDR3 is CASSSTGIWQPQHF. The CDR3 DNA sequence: TGTGCCAGCAGCTCCACAGGGATTTGGCAGCCCCAGCATTTT. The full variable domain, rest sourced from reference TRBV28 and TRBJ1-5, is DVKVTQSSRYLVKRTGEKVFLECVQDMDHENMFWYRQDPGLGLRLIYFSYDVKMKEKGDIPEGYSVSREKKERFSLILESASTNQTSMYLCASSSTGIWQPQHFGDGTRLSIL.

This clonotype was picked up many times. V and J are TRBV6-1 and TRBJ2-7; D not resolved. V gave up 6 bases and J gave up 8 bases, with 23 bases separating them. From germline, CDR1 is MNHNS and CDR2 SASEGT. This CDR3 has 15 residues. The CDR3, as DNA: TGTGCCAGCAGCCGCTCTAAAACGACCGATCCTAAGCAGTACTTC. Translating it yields CASSRSKTTDPKQYF.

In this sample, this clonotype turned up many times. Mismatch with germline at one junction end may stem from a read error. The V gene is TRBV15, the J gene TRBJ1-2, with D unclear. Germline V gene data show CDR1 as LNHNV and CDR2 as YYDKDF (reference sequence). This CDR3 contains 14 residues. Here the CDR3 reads CATSIDPRSYDYTF. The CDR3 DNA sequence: TGTGCCACCAGCATCGACCCCCGGAGCTATGACTACACCTTC.

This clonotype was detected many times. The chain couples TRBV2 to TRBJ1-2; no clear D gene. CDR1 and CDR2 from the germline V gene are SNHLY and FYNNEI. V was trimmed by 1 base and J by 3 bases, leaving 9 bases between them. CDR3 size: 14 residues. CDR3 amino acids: CASSEDKAYYGYTF. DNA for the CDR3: TGTGCCAGCAGTGAAGACAAGGCTTACTATGGCTACACCTTC. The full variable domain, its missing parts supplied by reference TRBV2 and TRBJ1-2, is EPEVTQTPSHQVTQMGQEVILRCVPISNHLYFYWYRQILGQKVEFLVSFYNNEISEKSEIFDDQFSVERPDGSNFTLKIRSTKLEDSAMYFCASSEDKAYYGYTFGSGTRLTVV.

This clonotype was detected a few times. The CDR3 DNA reads TGTGCCAGTAGTTTGCGGGGTTCCGACTGGGAGCAGTACTTC. Translating gives CASSLRGSDWEQYF. The V call is TRBV19, the J call TRBJ2-7; D is perhaps TRBD2 (6 bases). The CDR3 has 14 residues. The V gene lost 5 bases and the J gene lost 7 bases, with 18 bases spanning the gap. Germline V gives CDR1 LNHDA, CDR2 SQIVND (reference sequence).

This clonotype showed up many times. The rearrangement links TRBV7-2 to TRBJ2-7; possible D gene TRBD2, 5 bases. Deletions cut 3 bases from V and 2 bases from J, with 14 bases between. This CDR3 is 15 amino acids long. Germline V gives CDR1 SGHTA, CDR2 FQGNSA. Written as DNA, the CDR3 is TGTGCCAGCAGCTTCCGCACAGCACTAGCCTACGAGCAGTACTTC. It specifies CASSFRTALAYEQYF.

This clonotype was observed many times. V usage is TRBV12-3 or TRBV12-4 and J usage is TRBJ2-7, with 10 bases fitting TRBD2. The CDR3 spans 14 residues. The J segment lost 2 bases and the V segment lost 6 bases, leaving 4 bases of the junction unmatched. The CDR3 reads CASSLTSGPYEQYF. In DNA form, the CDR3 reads TGTGCCAGCAGCCTGACTAGCGGGCCCTACGAGCAGTACTTC.

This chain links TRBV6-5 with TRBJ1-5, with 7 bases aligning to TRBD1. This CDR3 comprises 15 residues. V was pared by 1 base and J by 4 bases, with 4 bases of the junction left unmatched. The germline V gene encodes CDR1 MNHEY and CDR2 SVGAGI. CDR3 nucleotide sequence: TGTGCCAGCAGTTACTTGGGGACAGCGAATCAGCCCCAGCATTTT. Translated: CASSYLGTANQPQHF.

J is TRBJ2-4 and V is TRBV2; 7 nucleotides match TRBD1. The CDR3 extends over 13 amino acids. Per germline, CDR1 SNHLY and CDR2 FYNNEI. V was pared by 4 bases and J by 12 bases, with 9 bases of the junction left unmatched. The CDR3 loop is CASSVLGRDSQYF. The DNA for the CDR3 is TGTGCCAGCAGTGTTTTGGGCCGGGACAGTCAGTACTTC.

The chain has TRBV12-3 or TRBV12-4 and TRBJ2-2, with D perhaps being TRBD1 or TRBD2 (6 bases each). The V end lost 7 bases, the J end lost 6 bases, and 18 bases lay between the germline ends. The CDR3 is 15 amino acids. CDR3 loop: CASNAGGAFSGELFF. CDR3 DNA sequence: TGTGCCAGCAACGCCGGGGGCGCGTTCTCCGGGGAGCTGTTTTTT.

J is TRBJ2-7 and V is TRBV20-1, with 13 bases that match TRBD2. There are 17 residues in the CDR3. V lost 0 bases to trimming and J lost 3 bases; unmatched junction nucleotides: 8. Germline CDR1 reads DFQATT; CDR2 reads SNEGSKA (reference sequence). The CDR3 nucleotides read TGCAGTGCTAGAGAACTAGCGGGAGGGCTTAAAGGCTACGAGCAGTACTTC. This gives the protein CSARELAGGLKGYEQYF.

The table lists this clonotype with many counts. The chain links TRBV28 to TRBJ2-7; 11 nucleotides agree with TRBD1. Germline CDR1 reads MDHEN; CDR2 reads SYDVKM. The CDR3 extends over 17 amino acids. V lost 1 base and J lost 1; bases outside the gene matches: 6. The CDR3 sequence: CASSLFWGQGDSYEQYF. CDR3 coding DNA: TGTGCCAGCAGTTTATTCTGGGGACAGGGGGATTCCTACGAGCAGTACTTC.

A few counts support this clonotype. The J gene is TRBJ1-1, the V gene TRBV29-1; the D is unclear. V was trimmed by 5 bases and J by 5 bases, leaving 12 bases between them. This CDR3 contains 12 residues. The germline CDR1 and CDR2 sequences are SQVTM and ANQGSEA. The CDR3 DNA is TGCAGCGTTTTAGTCCGGGGTACTGAAGCTTTCTTT. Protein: CSVLVRGTEAFF.

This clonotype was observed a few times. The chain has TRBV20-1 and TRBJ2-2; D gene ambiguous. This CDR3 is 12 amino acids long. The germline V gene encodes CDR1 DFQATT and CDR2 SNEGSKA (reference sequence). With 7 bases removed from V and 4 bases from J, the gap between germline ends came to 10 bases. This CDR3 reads CSGLQSTGELFF. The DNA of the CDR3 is TGCAGTGGCCTACAGAGCACCGGGGAGCTGTTTTTT.

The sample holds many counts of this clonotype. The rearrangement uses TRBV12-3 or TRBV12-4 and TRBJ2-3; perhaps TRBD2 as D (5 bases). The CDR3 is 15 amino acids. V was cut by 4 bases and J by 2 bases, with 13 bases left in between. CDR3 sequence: CASSSGVVATDTQYF. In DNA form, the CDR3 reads TGTGCCAGCAGTTCCGGGGTGGTTGCCACAGATACGCAGTATTTT.